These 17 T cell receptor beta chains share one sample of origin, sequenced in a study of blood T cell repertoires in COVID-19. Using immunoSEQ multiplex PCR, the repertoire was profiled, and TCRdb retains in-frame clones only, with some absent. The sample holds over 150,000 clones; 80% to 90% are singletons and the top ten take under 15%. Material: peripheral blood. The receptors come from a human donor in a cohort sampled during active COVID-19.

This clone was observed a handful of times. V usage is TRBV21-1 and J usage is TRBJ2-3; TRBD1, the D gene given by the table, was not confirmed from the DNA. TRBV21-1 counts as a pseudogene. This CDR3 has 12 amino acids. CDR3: CASISQEDTQYF. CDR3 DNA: TGTGCCAGCATCTCTCAGGAAGATACGCAGTATTTT.

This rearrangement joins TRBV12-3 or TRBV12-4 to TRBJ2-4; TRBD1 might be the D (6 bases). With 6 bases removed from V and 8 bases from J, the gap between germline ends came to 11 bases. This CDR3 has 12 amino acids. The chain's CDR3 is CASSDRSDIQYF. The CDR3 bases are TGTGCCAGCAGCGACAGGTCAGACATTCAGTACTTC.

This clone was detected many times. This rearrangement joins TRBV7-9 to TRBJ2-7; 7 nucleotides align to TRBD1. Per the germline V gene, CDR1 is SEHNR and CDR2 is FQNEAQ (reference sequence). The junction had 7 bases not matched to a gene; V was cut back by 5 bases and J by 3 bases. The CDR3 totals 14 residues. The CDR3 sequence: CASSHRDSDYEQYF. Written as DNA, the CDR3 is TGTGCCAGCAGCCATCGGGACAGCGACTACGAGCAGTACTTC.

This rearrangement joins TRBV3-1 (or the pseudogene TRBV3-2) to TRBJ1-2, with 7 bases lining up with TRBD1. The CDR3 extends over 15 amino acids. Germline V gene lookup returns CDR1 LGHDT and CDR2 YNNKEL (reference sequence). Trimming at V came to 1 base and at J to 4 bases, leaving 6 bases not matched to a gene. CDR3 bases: TGTGCCAGCAGCCAAGCGGGGACAGCCAGCTATGGCTACACCTTC. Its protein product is CASSQAGTASYGYTF.

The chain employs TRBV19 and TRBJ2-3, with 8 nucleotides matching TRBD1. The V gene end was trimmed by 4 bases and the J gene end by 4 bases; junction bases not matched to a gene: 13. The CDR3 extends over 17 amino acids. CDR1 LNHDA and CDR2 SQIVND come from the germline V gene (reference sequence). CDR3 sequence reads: CASSNQGARFKADTQYF. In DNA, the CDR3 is TGTGCCAGTAGTAACCAGGGGGCGCGGTTTAAGGCAGATACGCAGTATTTT.

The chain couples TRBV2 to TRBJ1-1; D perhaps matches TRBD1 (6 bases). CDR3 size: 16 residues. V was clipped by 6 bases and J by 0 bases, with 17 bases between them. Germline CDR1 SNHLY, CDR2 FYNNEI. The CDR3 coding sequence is TGTGCCAGCAGCACCCACCGGACAGAAATGAACACTGAAGCTTTCTTT. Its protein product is CASSTHRTEMNTEAFF.

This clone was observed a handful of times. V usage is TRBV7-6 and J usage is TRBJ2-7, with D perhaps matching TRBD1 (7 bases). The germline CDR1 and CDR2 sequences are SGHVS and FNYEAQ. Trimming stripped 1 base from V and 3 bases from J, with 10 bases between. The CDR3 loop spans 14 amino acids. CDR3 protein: CASSLGQGGYEQYF. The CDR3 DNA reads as TGTGCCAGCAGCTTAGGTCAGGGGGGCTACGAGCAGTACTTC. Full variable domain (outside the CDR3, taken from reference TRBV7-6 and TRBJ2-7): GAGVSQSPRYKVTKRGQDVALRCDPISGHVSLYWYRQALGQGPEFLTYFNYEAQQDKSGLPNDRFSAERPEGSISTLTIQRTEQRDSAMYRCASSLGQGGYEQYFGPGTRLTVT.

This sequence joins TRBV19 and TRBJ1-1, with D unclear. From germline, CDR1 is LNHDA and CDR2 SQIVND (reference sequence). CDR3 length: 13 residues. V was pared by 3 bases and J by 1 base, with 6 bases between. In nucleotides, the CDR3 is TGTGCCAGTAGTATCCCAGGGAACACTGAAGCTTTCTTT. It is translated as CASSIPGNTEAFF. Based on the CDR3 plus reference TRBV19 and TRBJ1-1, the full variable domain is DGGITQSPKYLFRKEGQNVTLSCEQNLNHDAMYWYRQDPGQGLRLIYYSQIVNDFQKGDIAEGYSVSREKKESFPLTVTSAQKNPTAFYLCASSIPGNTEAFFGQGTRLTVV.

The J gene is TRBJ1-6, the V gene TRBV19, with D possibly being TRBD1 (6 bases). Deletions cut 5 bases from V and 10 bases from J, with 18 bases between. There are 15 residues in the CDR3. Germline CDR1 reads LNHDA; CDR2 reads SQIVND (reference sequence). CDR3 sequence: CASSPWTALASPLHF. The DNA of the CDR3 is TGTGCCAGTAGTCCCTGGACAGCGCTGGCCTCACCCCTCCACTTT.

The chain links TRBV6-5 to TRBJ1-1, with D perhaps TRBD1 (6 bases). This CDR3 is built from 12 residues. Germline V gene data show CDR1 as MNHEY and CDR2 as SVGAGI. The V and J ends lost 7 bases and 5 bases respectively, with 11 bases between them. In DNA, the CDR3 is TGTGCCAGCACCAAAGGGGGAACTGAAGCTTTCTTT. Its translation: CASTKGGTEAFF.

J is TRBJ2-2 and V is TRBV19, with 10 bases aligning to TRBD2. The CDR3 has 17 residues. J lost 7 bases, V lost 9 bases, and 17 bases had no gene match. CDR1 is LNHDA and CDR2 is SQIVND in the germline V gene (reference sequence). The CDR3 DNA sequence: TGTGCCAGCGAGATAGGGTTGAGCGGGAGGGCGAACGGGGAGCTGTTTTTT. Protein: CASEIGLSGRANGELFF.

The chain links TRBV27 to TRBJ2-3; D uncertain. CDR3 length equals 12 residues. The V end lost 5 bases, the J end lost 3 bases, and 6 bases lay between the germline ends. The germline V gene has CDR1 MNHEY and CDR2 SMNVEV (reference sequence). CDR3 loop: CASSHWTDTQYF. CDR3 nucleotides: TGTGCCAGCAGTCACTGGACAGATACGCAGTATTTT.

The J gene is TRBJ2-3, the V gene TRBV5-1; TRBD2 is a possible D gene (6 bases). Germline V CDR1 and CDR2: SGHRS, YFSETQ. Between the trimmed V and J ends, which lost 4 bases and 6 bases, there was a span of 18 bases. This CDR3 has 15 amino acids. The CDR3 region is CASSGGTPKVDTQYF. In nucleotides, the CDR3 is TGCGCCAGCAGCGGAGGGACGCCAAAGGTGGATACGCAGTATTTT. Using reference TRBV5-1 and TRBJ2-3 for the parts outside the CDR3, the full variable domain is KAGVTQTPRYLIKTRGQQVTLSCSPISGHRSVSWYQQTPGQGLQFLFEYFSETQRNKGNFPGRFSGRQFSNSRSEMNVSTLELGDSALYLCASSGGTPKVDTQYFGPGTRLTVL.

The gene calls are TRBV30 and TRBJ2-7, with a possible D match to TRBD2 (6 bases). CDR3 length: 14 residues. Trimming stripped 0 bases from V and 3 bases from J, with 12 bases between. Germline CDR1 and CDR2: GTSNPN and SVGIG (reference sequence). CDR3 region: CAWSVLGLHYEQYF. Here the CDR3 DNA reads TGTGCCTGGAGTGTACTTGGACTACACTACGAGCAGTACTTC.

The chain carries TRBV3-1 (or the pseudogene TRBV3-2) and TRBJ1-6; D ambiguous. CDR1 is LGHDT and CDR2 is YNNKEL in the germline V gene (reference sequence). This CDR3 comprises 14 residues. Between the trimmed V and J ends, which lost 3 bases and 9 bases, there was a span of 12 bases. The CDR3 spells CASSHQHSGSPLHF. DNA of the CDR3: TGTGCCAGCAGCCATCAGCACAGTGGTTCACCCCTCCACTTT.

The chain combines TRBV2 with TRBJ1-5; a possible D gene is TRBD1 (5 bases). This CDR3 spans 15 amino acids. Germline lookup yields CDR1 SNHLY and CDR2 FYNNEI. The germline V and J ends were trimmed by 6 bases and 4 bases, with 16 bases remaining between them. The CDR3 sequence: CASRGGPDFNQPQHF. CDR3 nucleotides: TGTGCCAGCAGGGGGGGACCTGACTTTAATCAGCCCCAGCATTTT. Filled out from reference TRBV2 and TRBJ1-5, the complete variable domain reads EPEVTQTPSHQVTQMGQEVILRCVPISNHLYFYWYRQILGQKVEFLVSFYNNEISEKSEIFDDQFSVERPDGSNFTLKIRSTKLEDSAMYFCASRGGPDFNQPQHFGDGTRLSIL.

In nucleotides, the CDR3 is TGTGCCAGCAGTGAGGGACAGGGCATCGGGGAGCTGTTTTTT. Translated: CASSEGQGIGELFF. V usage is TRBV2 and J usage is TRBJ2-2, with 9 bases lining up with TRBD1. The CDR3 extends over 14 amino acids. Germline assignment: CDR1 SNHLY and CDR2 FYNNEI. Losses at the gene ends were 3 bases for V and 7 bases for J; bases not matched to a gene: 3.